The 19 T cell receptor beta chains presented below share a single source sample, sequenced in a study of response to subunit inactivated influenza vaccine (dated by TCRdb to 2016 to 2019). To prepare the library, RT-PCR was applied. Sequencing was performed on an Illumina HiSeq 2500. Using fastp trimming at Q25 and MiXCR clonotype assembly, TCRdb reanalyzed the public sequencing data and kept in-frame beta chains. Each record represents a unique CDR3 protein, reported with the most common genes and DNA among its rows. This sample lists some 800,000 distinct CDR3 sequences; around 21% were detected once. The ten largest clonotypes hold roughly 10% of the sample. This sample comprised PBMCs from blood, obtained around 5 days after vaccination. The receptors here all came from a man aged 50 to 59 who received an inactivated influenza vaccine. Donor details come from another sample of the same person, matched by shared clones.

This clonotype was found a few times. The V gene is TRBV10-3, the J gene TRBJ1-3; D might be TRBD1 (5 bases). This CDR3 has 18 amino acids. V was shortened by 2 bases and J by 2 bases, with 19 bases between the two germline ends. CDR1 and CDR2 from the germline V gene are ENHRY and SYGVKD. The CDR3 DNA is TGTGCCATCAGTGAGCTAAGCGGGACGTCAGGCCCTGGAAACACCATATATTTT. This gives the protein CAISELSGTSGPGNTIYF.

This clonotype was found a few times. The gene calls are TRBV7-9 and TRBJ2-1; maybe TRBD2 (5 bases). Trimming stripped 6 bases from V and 2 bases from J, with 11 bases between. CDR1 and CDR2 (germline): SEHNR, FQNEAQ (reference sequence). CDR3 size: 14 residues. CDR3 protein: CASRAGGPYNEQFF. The CDR3 nucleotides are TGTGCCAGCAGGGCGGGCGGGCCCTACAATGAGCAGTTCTTC.

In its sample, this clonotype was seen a few times. The chain is built from TRBV12-3 or TRBV12-4 and TRBJ2-1, with D perhaps given as TRBD1 or TRBD2 (6 bases each). V lost 3 bases, J lost 12 bases, and 9 bases lay in between. This CDR3 is built from 11 residues. CDR3 DNA: TGTGCCAGCAGTTTGGAGGGGGGGCAGTTCTTC. It encodes CASSLEGGQFF.

This clonotype was observed at least ten times. The chain recombines TRBV11-1 with TRBJ1-1; D may be TRBD1 (5 bases). V was trimmed by 7 bases and J by 0 bases, leaving 24 bases between them. The CDR3 loop spans 18 amino acids. The germline gives CDR1 SGHAT, CDR2 FQDESV (reference sequence). CDR3 DNA sequence: TGTGCCAGCACCGGACACCGTAGTCGGAACAGATTGAACACTGAAGCTTTCTTT. Encoded protein: CASTGHRSRNRLNTEAFF.

The chain combines TRBV6-2 or TRBV6-3 with TRBJ2-7; 8 positions agree with TRBD2. Per germline, CDR1 MNHEY and CDR2 SVGEGT. There are 17 residues in the CDR3. Trimming cost V 0 bases and J 4 bases; bases outside gene matches: 11. This chain's CDR3 is CASSYSSFGTREYEQYF. Here the CDR3 DNA reads TGTGCCAGCAGTTACTCGTCATTCGGGACTAGGGAGTACGAGCAGTACTTC.

The V call is TRBV11-2, the J call TRBJ2-1; the match to TRBD1 covers 8 bases. V lost 5 bases, J lost 0 bases, and 3 bases stayed unmatched. Germline CDR1 reads SGHAT; CDR2 reads FQNNGV. The CDR3 is made up of 15 amino acids. CDR3 in amino acids: CASSMGTGSYNEQFF. As DNA, the CDR3 is TGTGCCAGCAGCATGGGGACAGGCTCCTACAATGAGCAGTTCTTC.

The V call is TRBV5-1, the J call TRBJ2-6; tentatively, D is TRBD2 (6 bases). Germline CDR1 reads SGHRS; CDR2 reads YFSETQ. The ends were cut back, 0 bases at V and 0 bases at J, with 13 bases in the middle. The CDR3 consists of 18 residues. This CDR3 reads CASSLAGDYVSGANVLTF. CDR3 nucleotide sequence: TGCGCCAGCAGCTTGGCGGGGGATTACGTCTCTGGGGCCAACGTCCTGACTTTC.

V gene TRBV15 combines with J gene TRBJ1-2; no clear D. Trimming left V 5 bases short and J 4 bases short, with 14 bases between. Germline V gene data show CDR1 as LNHNV and CDR2 as YYDKDF (reference sequence). The CDR3 totals 14 residues. CDR3 protein: CATSARMASYGYTF. CDR3 sequence (DNA): TGTGCCACCAGCGCGAGGATGGCGTCCTATGGCTACACCTTC.

The sample holds many counts of this clonotype. The chain employs TRBV5-1 and TRBJ2-7; no definite D call. The ends were cut back, 0 bases at V and 0 bases at J, with 7 bases in the middle. The CDR3 contains 14 residues. The germline CDR1 and CDR2 sequences are SGHRS and YFSETQ. The CDR3 DNA follows: TGCGCCAGCAGCTTGGTAGAACCCTCCTACGAGCAGTACTTC. It translates to CASSLVEPSYEQYF.

The rearrangement links TRBV7-2 to TRBJ2-5; no clear D gene. The length of the CDR3 is 15 residues. V was pared by 1 base and J by 7 bases, with 16 bases between. From germline, CDR1 is SGHTA and CDR2 FQGNSA. This CDR3 reads CASSLEGAWIGTQYF. In DNA, the CDR3 is TGTGCCAGCAGCTTAGAGGGCGCCTGGATTGGGACCCAGTACTTC. The entire variable domain, with the rest obtained from reference TRBV7-2 and TRBJ2-5, is as follows: GAGVSQSPSNKVTEKGKDVELRCDPISGHTALYWYRQSLGQGLEFLIYFQGNSAPDKSGLPSDRFSAERTGGSVSTLTIQRTQQEDSAVYLCASSLEGAWIGTQYFGPGTRLLVL.

This rearrangement joins TRBV14 to TRBJ2-7; weak D call: TRBD2 (5 bases). V lost 4 bases and J 8 bases, leaving 15 bases between the germline ends. Germline values: CDR1 SGHDN, CDR2 FVKESK. CDR3 length equals 13 residues. Here the CDR3 DNA reads TGTGCCAGCAGCCTCTCGGGGAGCCTCAAGCAGTACTTC. This translates into CASSLSGSLKQYF. The whole variable domain, remainder taken from reference TRBV14 and TRBJ2-7, is EAGVTQFPSHSVIEKGQTVTLRCDPISGHDNLYWYRRVMGKEIKFLLHFVKESKQDESGMPNNRFLAERTGGTYSTLKVQPAELEDSGVYFCASSLSGSLKQYFGPGTRLTVT.

This clonotype was seen a handful of times. The chain recombines TRBV7-6 with TRBJ2-2, with D perhaps matching TRBD2 (6 bases). Deletions cut 5 bases from V and 6 bases from J, with 16 bases between. CDR3 size: 15 residues. The germline CDR1 and CDR2 sequences are SGHVS and FNYEAQ. The CDR3 region is CASSPPGLRAGELFF. The CDR3 DNA sequence: TGTGCCAGCAGCCCTCCTGGACTACGGGCCGGGGAGCTGTTTTTT. Full variable domain (remainder filled in from reference TRBV7-6 and TRBJ2-2): GAGVSQSPRYKVTKRGQDVALRCDPISGHVSLYWYRQALGQGPEFLTYFNYEAQQDKSGLPNDRFSAERPEGSISTLTIQRTEQRDSAMYRCASSPPGLRAGELFFGEGSRLTVL.

The table lists this clonotype with many counts. This rearrangement joins TRBV24-1 to TRBJ1-1, with 8 nucleotides matching TRBD1. CDR1 is KGHDR and CDR2 is SFDVKD in the germline V gene. J was trimmed by 8 bases and V by 0 bases; bases with no gene match: 1. The CDR3 has 13 residues. Here the CDR3 reads CATSDLGDREAFF. In nucleotides, the CDR3 is TGTGCCACCAGTGATTTGGGGGACAGGGAAGCTTTCTTT.

This clonotype was counted a few times. The gene calls are TRBV7-2 and TRBJ2-1; D tentatively reads TRBD1 or TRBD2 (5 bases each). This CDR3 is built from 16 residues. Trimming shortened V by 1 base and J by 3 bases, and 13 bases separated the two germline ends. Germline CDR1 reads SGHTA; CDR2 reads FQGNSA. The CDR3 DNA follows: TGTGCCAGCAGCTTAGGGGGGTCTACCGGCTACAATGAGCAGTTCTTC. Encoded protein: CASSLGGSTGYNEQFF.

This clonotype showed up many times. The V gene is TRBV12-3 or TRBV12-4, the J gene TRBJ2-5; 7 bases align to TRBD1. The CDR3 totals 14 residues. V lost 4 bases and J lost 2; bases outside the gene matches: 4. CDR3 sequence: CASSWPGQQETQYF. DNA of the CDR3: TGTGCCAGCAGTTGGCCGGGACAGCAAGAGACCCAGTACTTC.

The table lists this clonotype with a few counts. V gene TRBV5-1 combines with J gene TRBJ1-1, with 7 bases lining up with TRBD1. The J segment lost 4 bases and the V segment lost 3 bases, leaving 12 bases of the junction unmatched. Germline V gene lookup returns CDR1 SGHRS and CDR2 YFSETQ. The CDR3 contains 16 residues. CDR3 DNA sequence: TGCGCCAGCAGCTCGAGGAGACAGGGTTCCGCCACTGAAGCTTTCTTT. It encodes CASSSRRQGSATEAFF. Drawing the rest from reference TRBV5-1 and TRBJ1-1, the complete variable domain is KAGVTQTPRYLIKTRGQQVTLSCSPISGHRSVSWYQQTPGQGLQFLFEYFSETQRNKGNFPGRFSGRQFSNSRSEMNVSTLELGDSALYLCASSSRRQGSATEAFFGQGTRLTVV.

This clonotype was seen many times. CDR3 sequence (DNA): TGCAGCGTTGCGCTCTCCAACACCGGGGAGCTGTTTTTT. Translation: CSVALSNTGELFF. V usage is TRBV29-1 and J usage is TRBJ2-2, with D uncertain. Per germline, CDR1 SQVTM and CDR2 ANQGSEA. V lost 4 bases to trimming and J lost 2 bases, with 8 bases between them. CDR3 length: 13 amino acids.

This clonotype turned up a few times. V and J are TRBV6-5 and TRBJ2-7; the D gene is possibly TRBD1 (6 bases). The germline V gene encodes CDR1 MNHEY and CDR2 SVGAGI. This CDR3 is 15 amino acids long. V shed 0 bases and J shed 5 bases, with 14 bases lying between them. CDR3 coding DNA: TGTGCCAGCAGTTACTCGGCCGCAGGGGTCCACGAGCAGTACTTC. Its translation is CASSYSAAGVHEQYF.

The chain uses TRBV7-2 and TRBJ2-2, with 7 positions matching TRBD1. The V gene's germline CDR1 is SGHTA and CDR2 FQGNSA. V dropped 5 bases and J dropped 4; count of bases not matched to a gene: 4. CDR3 length: 14 amino acids. CDR3 region: CASSIGGFTGELFF. The CDR3 coding sequence is TGTGCCAGCAGCATAGGGGGCTTCACCGGGGAGCTGTTTTTT.